This T cell receptor (beta chain) was recorded in a study of lymphopenia after photon versus proton radiotherapy. Study observations and caveats: Photon-treated patients lost naive T cells and TCR diversity; proton-treated stayed stable.

Profiled with immunoSEQ multiplex PCR; TCRdb holds only in-frame clones, not every one. In the table there are 8,000 or so clones, roughly four fifths of which are singletons. As concerns this clone: What it binds is not known.

The CDR3 has 16 amino acids. Germline V gene lookup returns CDR1 MGHRA and CDR2 YSYEKL. The sequence was obtained from a man aged 25 to 45 with gastric cancer. This specimen was peripheral blood, taken from a patient treated with photon-based radiotherapy. V and J are TRBV4-1 and TRBJ2-5, with D possibly being TRBD2 (5 bases). The J call may not be correct, given that the DNA end is closer to TRBJ2-7. CDR3 sequence reads: CASSQHPWRWDYEQYF. In nucleotides, the CDR3 is TGCGCCAGCAGCCAACATCCCTGGAGGTGGGACTACGAGCAGTACTTC.